These T cell receptor beta chains were read from a single sample in a study of T cell responses to AZD1222 COVID-19 vaccine. TCRdb's copy holds only in-frame clones and misses some; the assay was immunoSEQ multiplex PCR. The sample includes approximately 130,000 clones, around 85% of them seen just once. Source: peripheral blood, taken on day 0 of AZD1222 vaccination. The source is an adult in good health. Each CDR3 is given with its conserved first and last residue. The D gene is left open where the match is weak. Expanded clones are given a class, and other clones once, few, many or no size at all.

d_call	clone_size	v_call	j_call	cdr3_aa	cdr3_nt
.	.	TRBV7-3	TRBJ1-1	CASSLGLGNTEAFF	TGTGCCAGCAGCTTGGGGTTGGGGAACACTGAAGCTTTCTTT
.	.	TRBV18	TRBJ2-7	CASSRIPGTLTEQYF	TGTGCCAGCTCACGGATCCCGGGGACCCTCACCGAGCAGTACTTC
TRBD2	.	TRBV6-5	TRBJ2-1	CASSYGLAGYNEQFF	TGTGCCAGCAGTTACGGGCTAGCGGGGTACAATGAGCAGTTCTTC
TRBD1	.	TRBV7-8	TRBJ2-3	CASSLRSRTGGTDTQYF	TGTGCCAGCAGCTTACGGTCCAGGACAGGGGGGACAGATACGCAGTATTTT
.	.	TRBV5-5	TRBJ1-2	CASSLWTDYGYTF	TGTGCCAGCAGCTTGTGGACAGACTATGGCTACACCTTC
TRBD1	.	TRBV11-3	TRBJ2-7	CASSSGQGRVYEQYF	TGTGCCAGCAGTTCTGGACAGGGAAGGGTATACGAGCAGTACTTC
.	.	TRBV19	TRBJ1-2	CASSIGSPNYGYTF	TGTGCCAGTAGTATAGGCAGCCCAAACTATGGCTACACCTTC
.	.	TRBV18	TRBJ2-1	CASSPQAVNEQFF	TGTGCCAGCTCACCACAGGCGGTCAATGAGCAGTTCTTC
TRBD1	.	TRBV2	TRBJ2-4	CASSYYRDRAIQYF	TGTGCCAGCAGTTATTACCGGGACAGGGCCATTCAGTACTTC
TRBD1	.	TRBV4-1	TRBJ1-5	CASSLTGDGNQPQHF	TGCGCCAGCAGCCTTACAGGGGACGGCAATCAGCCCCAGCATTTT
TRBD1	.	TRBV5-4	TRBJ1-3	CASSWDRGTSGNTIYF	TGTGCCAGCAGCTGGGACAGGGGAACCTCTGGAAACACCATATATTTT
.	.	TRBV4-2	TRBJ2-5	CASSQDLERQTQYF	TGTGCCAGCAGCCAAGATCTTGAGAGACAGACCCAGTACTTC
TRBD2	.	TRBV6-6	TRBJ2-1	CASSLRTSGLNEQFF	TGTGCCAGCAGCCTTCGGACTAGCGGGCTTAATGAGCAGTTCTTC
TRBD2	.	TRBV5-5	TRBJ2-3	CASSLLAGGSTDTQYF	TGTGCCAGCAGCTTGTTAGCGGGGGGTAGCACAGATACGCAGTATTTT
.	.	TRBV9	TRBJ2-5	CASSVGGQQETQYF	TGTGCCAGCAGCGTAGGTGGACAGCAAGAGACCCAGTACTTC
.	.	TRBV12-3/TRBV12-4	TRBJ1-2	CASSLARGGYTF	TGTGCCAGCAGTTTAGCGCGGGGTGGCTACACCTTC
.	.	TRBV3-1/TRBV3-2	TRBJ1-4	CASSQDLNEKLFF	TGTGCCAGCAGCCAGGACCTAAATGAAAAACTGTTTTTT
.	.	TRBV10-3	TRBJ1-1	CAISRVGTGAFF	TGTGCCATCAGTCGAGTCGGGACTGGAGCTTTCTTT
TRBD1	.	TRBV18	TRBJ1-2	CASSPTSGQEINYGYTF	TGTGCCAGCTCACCAACTAGCGGACAGGAGATTAACTATGGCTACACCTTC
TRBD1	.	TRBV30	TRBJ2-7	CAWSRTGRSYEQYF	TGTGCCTGGAGTCGGACAGGCCGCTCCTACGAGCAGTACTTC
.	few	TRBV6-5	TRBJ1-1	CASKRGGKRNTEAFF	TGTGCCAGCAAACGGGGGGGTAAGAGGAACACTGAAGCTTTCTTT
.	once	TRBV5-1	TRBJ1-1	CASSLNTEAFF	TGCGCCAGCAGCTTGAACACTGAAGCTTTCTTT
.	.	TRBV21-1	TRBJ2-7	CASSSGLAGPSSYEQYF	TGTGCCAGCAGCAGTGGACTAGCGGGTCCGAGCTCCTACGAGCAGTACTTC
TRBD1	once	TRBV4-1	TRBJ2-3	CASSQESWQGADTQYF	TGCGCCAGCAGCCAAGAAAGCTGGCAGGGGGCAGATACGCAGTATTTT
.	.	TRBV5-4	TRBJ2-5	CASSKDRPERETQYF	TGTGCCAGCAGCAAAGACAGGCCCGAGCGAGAGACCCAGTACTTC
.	.	TRBV6-4	TRBJ2-1	CASSVDSYNEQFF	TGTGCCAGCAGTGTTGATTCCTACAATGAGCAGTTCTTC
.	.	TRBV6-4	TRBJ2-2	CASSDLRTGELFF	TGTGCCAGCAGTGACCTAAGAACCGGGGAGCTGTTTTTT
.	.	TRBV29-1	TRBJ1-1	CSAGLMNTEAFF	TGCAGCGCCGGACTGATGAACACTGAAGCTTTCTTT
.	once	TRBV9	TRBJ2-1	CASSVGPGDEQFF	TGTGCCAGCAGCGTAGGGCCGGGGGATGAGCAGTTCTTC
.	few	TRBV2	TRBJ1-3	CASGGRNTIYF	TGTGCCAGCGGGGGGAGAAACACCATATATTTT
.	.	TRBV7-8	TRBJ1-1	CASSLRAQEAFF	TGTGCCAGCAGCTTGAGGGCCCAAGAAGCTTTCTTT
.	.	TRBV5-4	TRBJ2-7	CASSSTGRPYEQYF	TGTGCCAGCAGCTCTACAGGCCGACCCTACGAGCAGTACTTC
TRBD2	.	TRBV2	TRBJ2-1	CASSERVAGLYEQFF	TGTGCCAGCAGTGAAAGGGTAGCGGGGTTGTATGAGCAGTTCTTC
TRBD1	.	TRBV6-5	TRBJ1-4	CASSLTGTATEKLFF	TGTGCCAGCAGTTTGACCGGGACAGCGACCGAAAAACTGTTTTTT
TRBD1	.	TRBV24-1	TRBJ2-5	CATSDRSTGGAQETQYF	TGTGCCACCAGTGATCGATCGACAGGGGGGGCCCAAGAGACCCAGTACTTC
.	.	TRBV6-6	TRBJ2-7	CASSSDRRKTYEQYF	TGTGCCAGCAGTTCGGATCGCAGGAAAACCTACGAGCAGTACTTC
.	.	TRBV27	TRBJ2-2	CASSFPPGWGNTGELFF	TGTGCCAGCAGTTTCCCCCCTGGGTGGGGAAACACCGGGGAGCTGTTTTTT
TRBD1	.	TRBV2	TRBJ2-2	CAIRDRDYTGELFF	TGTGCTATTCGGGACAGGGATTACACCGGGGAGCTGTTTTTT
.	.	TRBV27	TRBJ1-2	CASSLVGGYGYTF	TGTGCCAGCAGTTTAGTCGGGGGCTATGGCTACACCTTC
.	few	TRBV6-5	TRBJ1-3	CASTPSHSGNTIYF	TGTGCCAGCACTCCCTCTCACTCTGGAAACACCATATATTTT
.	once	TRBV7-2	TRBJ1-5	CASSSRAYQPQHF	TGTGCCAGCAGCTCCCGGGCCTACCAGCCCCAGCATTTT
.	few	TRBV5-1	TRBJ2-2	CASSPDRPNTGELFF	TGCGCCAGCAGCCCAGACAGGCCGAACACCGGGGAGCTGTTTTTT